Described below is a single T cell receptor beta chain sequence and its context. The CDR3 covers 14 residues. The ends lost 3 bases at V and 2 bases at J; junction bases unmatched: 4. Germline CDR1 reads KGHSH; CDR2 reads LQKENI. The data derive from a study of cytomegalovirus exposure and HLA in healthy donors. The PCR contained 60 Vbeta and 13 Jbeta primers. Repertoires were generated with immunoSEQ multiplex PCR, while TCRdb's copy carries only in-frame clones and drops some. The sample records 90,000 to 130,000 clones, around 78% being singletons. Sequenced: PBMCs. The chain couples TRBV18 to TRBJ2-7; 7 positions match TRBD1. This TCR derives from a woman aged 25 to 45 in good health and CMV-seronegative. CDR3 sequence (DNA): TGTGCCAGCTCACCGGACAGGATAACCTACGAGCAGTACTTC. The encoded protein is CASSPDRITYEQYF.